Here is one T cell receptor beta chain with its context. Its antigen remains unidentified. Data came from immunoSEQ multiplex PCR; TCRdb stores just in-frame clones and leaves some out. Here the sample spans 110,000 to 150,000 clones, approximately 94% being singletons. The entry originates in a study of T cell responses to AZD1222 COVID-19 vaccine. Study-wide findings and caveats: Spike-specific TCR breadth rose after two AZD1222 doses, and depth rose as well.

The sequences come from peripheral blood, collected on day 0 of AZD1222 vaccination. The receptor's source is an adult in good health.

In DNA form, the CDR3 reads TGTGCCAGCAGCCAAGAGGGTCCCTATAATTCACCCCTCCACTTT. This gives the protein CASSQEGPYNSPLHF. The chain uses TRBV4-2 and TRBJ1-6; D is undetermined. This CDR3 comprises 15 residues. The germline V and J ends were trimmed by 0 bases and 2 bases, with 5 bases remaining between them. Germline CDR1 is LGHNA and CDR2 is YNFKEQ.